Listed below are T cell receptor beta chains from one sample, sequenced in a study of beta chain features in type 1 diabetes. Data came from immunoSEQ multiplex PCR; TCRdb stores just in-frame clones and leaves some out. The sample has around 280,000 clones; 15% are singletons. The sample taken for sequencing was naive CD4+ T cells from blood. These receptors were obtained from a young man with type 1 diabetes. Each CDR3 is given with its conserved first and last residue. D genes are given only for firm matches. The size field is filled for only some rows; it gives once, few, many or a size class.

D gene,clone size,J gene,V gene,CDR3 DNA,CDR3 protein
-,once,TRBJ1-6,TRBV27,TGTGCCAGCAGTACGCAGGGCGGCTCACCCCTCCACTTT,CASSTQGGSPLHF
-,-,TRBJ1-6,TRBV5-1,TGCGCCAGCAGCTTCGGGGGGCAAGATTCACCCCTCCACTTT,CASSFGGQDSPLHF
-,-,TRBJ2-1,TRBV27,TGTGCCAGCAGTTTAGCGGGGAACTACAATGAGCAGTTCTTC,CASSLAGNYNEQFF
TRBD1,few,TRBJ1-4,TRBV27,TGTGCCAGCAGTTTCTTCGGGACAGCAAATGAAAAACTGTTTTTT,CASSFFGTANEKLFF
TRBD2,-,TRBJ2-5,TRBV7-2,TGTGCCAGCAGCCGGAGTAGCGGGGGGACCCAGTACTTC,CASSRSSGGTQYF
-,-,TRBJ1-2,TRBV9,TGTGCCAGCAGCGTAGCTCGGGGGGACTATGGCTACACCTTC,CASSVARGDYGYTF
TRBD1,few,TRBJ2-7,TRBV7-9,TGTGCCAGCAGCTTTGGGGACAGGGGGATCGAGCAGTACTTC,CASSFGDRGIEQYF
TRBD2,-,TRBJ2-1,TRBV4-1,TGCGCCAGCAGCCACGGGCTGGCGCGGGGGGGCCGTCGAAATGAGCAGTTCTTC,CASSHGLARGGRRNEQFF
-,few,TRBJ1-3,TRBV30,TGTGCCTGGACAGCTGGAAACACCATATATTTT,CAWTAGNTIYF
-,-,TRBJ1-5,TRBV9,TGTGCCAGCAGCGTAGGGGGGGATATCGGGCCCCAGCATTTT,CASSVGGDIGPQHF
-,once,TRBJ1-1,TRBV4-1,TGCGCCAGCAGCCAAGATCCAGAGGGAATGGTCACTGAAGCTTTCTTT,CASSQDPEGMVTEAFF
-,-,TRBJ2-7,TRBV21-1,TGTGCCAGCACCCTAAAGGGGACAGGGCGTACGTTC,CASTLKGTGRTF
TRBD1,few,TRBJ2-7,TRBV27,TGTGCCAGCAGTTTTACAGGGGTGGGGACCTACGAGCAGTACTTC,CASSFTGVGTYEQYF
-,-,TRBJ2-7,TRBV6-5,TGTGCCAGCGGAGAGGACAGCTCCTACGAGCAGTACTTC,CASGEDSSYEQYF
TRBD2,-,TRBJ2-7,TRBV10-3,TGTGCCATCAGAGAACTAGCGTCGCCGGGGGAGCAGTACTTC,CAIRELASPGEQYF
TRBD2,-,TRBJ2-7,TRBV5-1,TGCGCCAGCAGTACCGGACTAGTAGGCGAGCAGTACTTC,CASSTGLVGEQYF
TRBD2,once,TRBJ2-1,TRBV5-4,TGTGCCAGCAGCTTGACTAGCGGGGCGTACAATGAGCAGTTCTTC,CASSLTSGAYNEQFF
TRBD1,-,TRBJ2-3,TRBV28,TGTGCCAGCAGCCTCGGGACAGTAAGAAGCACAGATACGCAGTATTTT,CASSLGTVRSTDTQYF
TRBD1,-,TRBJ2-7,TRBV5-1,TGCGCCAGCAGCTGGGGGGACAGGGGCTCCGAGCAGTACTTC,CASSWGDRGSEQYF
-,few,TRBJ2-7,TRBV30,TGTGCCTGGAGTACCCTCGAGCGGCCGCCTTACGAGCAGTACTTC,CAWSTLERPPYEQYF
-,few,TRBJ2-3,TRBV4-1,TGCGCCAGCAGCCCAACCGGGTTTTTTGGGGAGATAACGCAGTATTTT,CASSPTGFFGEITQYF
TRBD2,few,TRBJ2-3,TRBV5-1,TGCGCCAGCAGCGTGACTAGCGCCGGTGGGACAGATACGCAGTATTTT,CASSVTSAGGTDTQYF
-,few,TRBJ1-1,TRBV29-1,TGCAGCGCCTCCCCTAGGGGCAAGAACACTGAAGCTTTCTTT,CSASPRGKNTEAFF
TRBD1,-,TRBJ2-3,TRBV4-2,TGTGCCAGCAGCCACCTAGGGATCCCCGGGACAGGCACAGATACGCAGTATTTT,CASSHLGIPGTGTDTQYF
-,once,TRBJ2-1,TRBV5-1,TGCGCCAGCAGTTACCTAGGACTACCTAACAATGAGCAGTTCTTC,CASSYLGLPNNEQFF
TRBD2,-,TRBJ2-1,TRBV28,TGTGCCAGCACACCTAACAGGGGGACTAGCGGGGACAATGAGCAGTTCTTC,CASTPNRGTSGDNEQFF
TRBD1,-,TRBJ1-5,TRBV15,TGTGCCACCGGGTTGGACAGGGGGAATCAGCCCCAGCATTTT,CATGLDRGNQPQHF